The 18 T cell receptor delta chains below all came from one sample that was sequenced in a study of gamma-delta chains in newborns, infants, children. TCRdb reanalysed the reads with CATT. The sample records more than 6,500 delta-chain clones, less than 2.5% being singletons. The sample consisted of blood. The source is a child who was a newborn, infant or young child, either healthy, febrile or measles-vaccinated (not recorded which).

This clone ranks as medium-sized (0.01 to 0.1%). The sample contains more than one DNA sequence encoding this CDR3. This rearrangement joins TRDV2 to TRDJ3; 10 nucleotides agree with TRDD3. The V and J ends lost 1 base and 0 bases, in that order; junction bases with no gene match: 2. Germline assignment: CDR1 GEAIGNYY and CDR2 EKD. This CDR3 contains 18 residues. CDR3 amino acids: CACDTGDTRSWDTRQMFF. The CDR3 DNA is TGTGCCTGTGACACGGGGGATACGCGCTCCTGGGACACCCGACAGATGTTTTTC.

This clone is classed as hyperexpanded. This specimen includes other DNA sequences encoding the same CDR3. The genes are TRDV2 and TRDJ2; 7 nucleotides align to TRDD3. Germline V gene data show CDR1 as GEAIGNYY and CDR2 as EKD. V lost 0 bases and J lost 3; bases outside the gene matches: 0. This CDR3 comprises 14 residues. The CDR3 here is CACDTWGMTAQLFF. The CDR3 coding sequence is TGTGCCTGTGACACCTGGGGGATGACAGCACAACTCTTCTTT.

This clone qualifies as medium-sized (0.01 to 0.1%). A far larger clone is one base from this, pointing to a likely read error. Distinct nucleotide sequences in the sample also encode this CDR3. The J gene is TRDJ1, the V gene TRDV2; 8 bases map to TRDD3. The CDR3 is made up of 14 amino acids. J was trimmed by 1 base and V by 2 bases; bases with no gene match: 2. Per the germline V gene, CDR1 is GEAIGNYY and CDR2 is EKD. The CDR3 DNA follows: TGTGCCTGTGACATACTGGGGGCCACCGATAAACTCATCTTT. As protein: CACDILGATDKLIF.

At least ten counts were recorded for this clone. A read error likely explains this, since a far larger clone differs by one base. The same CDR3 can be traced to other DNA sequences in this sample. The chain has TRDV2 and TRDJ2; 8 nucleotides line up with TRDD3. The CDR3 has 14 amino acids. Germline CDR1 GEAIGNYY, CDR2 EKD. In DNA, the CDR3 is TGTGCCTGTGACACCTGGGGGATGACGGCACAACTCTTCTTT. It specifies CACDTWGMTAQLFF.

This clone was detected a few times. TCRdb pairs this DNA with a much larger clone's protein that differs at residue 13, likely a read error; the protein shown was translated from the DNA. The chain recombines TRDV2 with TRDJ3, with 8 bases lining up with TRDD3. The CDR3 covers 20 residues. CDR1 and CDR2 from the germline V gene are GEAIGNYY and EKD. The CDR3 region has the DNA TGTGCCTGTGACCGACTTTACTGGGGGGCAAGCTCCCGGGACACCCGACAGATGTTTTTC. As protein: CACDRLYWGASSRDTRQMFF.

On this clone: A far larger clone is just one base off, so this is likely a read error. Other nucleotide sequences from this sample produce the same CDR3. The chain has TRDV2 and TRDJ3; 9 positions agree with TRDD3. Germline values: CDR1 GEAIGNYY, CDR2 EKD. This CDR3 has 18 amino acids. CDR3 region: CACDTVLGDSWDTRQMFF. For the CDR3, the DNA is TGTGCCTGTGACACCGTACTGGGGGACTCCTGGGACACCCGACAGATGTTCTTC.

This clone was detected a few times. The likely explanation is a read error, given a far larger clone one base away. The chain carries TRDV2 and TRDJ1, with D possibly matching TRDD3 (6 bases). The germline V gene has CDR1 GEAIGNYY and CDR2 EKD. This CDR3 is 14 amino acids long. Here the CDR3 DNA reads TGTGCCTGTGGCACCTGGGGATACACCGATAAACTCATCTTT. Its translation is CACGTWGYTDKLIF.

A remark on this clone: The protein recorded in TCRdb matches a much larger clone and deviates from this DNA's translation at residue 13, suggesting a read error; the protein here is obtained by translating the DNA. The genes are TRDV2 and TRDJ3, with 8 bases matching TRDD3. This CDR3 contains 18 residues. The germline V gene encodes CDR1 GEAIGNYY and CDR2 EKD. CDR3 loop: CACDTVWGSSWDARQMFF. CDR3 DNA: TGTGCCTGTGACACCGTCTGGGGGAGCTCCTGGGACGCCCGACAGATGTTTTTC.

For this clone: A far larger clone is a single base away, which makes a read error likely. Other DNA variants within this sample encode the same CDR3. The rearrangement joins TRDV2 to TRDJ3, with D possibly TRDD3 on 6 matching bases. Germline CDR1 GEAIGNYY, CDR2 EKD. The CDR3 loop spans 17 amino acids. The CDR3 DNA reads as TGTGCCTGTGACCTGGCTACTGGGAACCGGGATACCCGACAGATGTTTTTC. Translation: CACDLATGNRDTRQMFF.

About this clone: A much larger clone differs from this one at a single base, so this may be a read error. The rearrangement joins TRDV2 to TRDJ3; 12 positions match TRDD3. The CDR3 extends over 21 amino acids. Germline-derived CDR1 and CDR2 are GEAIGNYY and EKD. The CDR3 loop reads CACDTVGLGDTPSWDARQMFF. CDR3 DNA: TGTGCCTGTGACACCGTTGGACTGGGGGATACCCCCTCCTGGGACGCCCGACAGATGTTTTTC.

In the case of this clone: One end of the junction varies from germline; a read error may be responsible. The CDR3 region is CACDLLGAMTAHLFF. Here the CDR3 DNA reads TGTGCCTGTGACTTACTGGGGGCTATGACAGCACACCTCTTCTTT. The chain couples TRDV2 to TRDJ2, with 8 bases lining up with TRDD3. The CDR3 is made up of 15 amino acids. Germline lookup yields CDR1 GEAIGNYY and CDR2 EKD.

This clone turned up a few times. For this DNA, TCRdb reports the protein of a much larger clone, which diverges at residue 7, most likely from a read error; the protein presented here is translated directly from the DNA. The DNA for the CDR3 is TGTGCCTGTGACACCGGGAGATACGGGTCCTGGGACGCCCGACAGATGTTTTTC. Protein: CACDTGRYGSWDARQMFF. The gene calls are TRDV2 and TRDJ3; tentative D call: TRDD3 (6 bases). Germline V gene sequence: CDR1 GEAIGNYY, CDR2 EKD. The CDR3 is 18 residues long.

This clone was recorded many times. A much larger clone differs by one base, so this may be a read error. Other DNA sequences in the same sample also yield this CDR3. The gene calls are TRDV2 and TRDJ2, with TRDD3 identical over 8 bases. The germline V gene has CDR1 GEAIGNYY and CDR2 EKD. CDR3 length equals 17 residues. The CDR3: CACDTVWGTPLTAQLFF. DNA of the CDR3: TGTGCCTGTGACACCGTCTGGGGGACACCTTTGACCGCACAACTCTTCTTT.

This clone has only a few counts. This may be a read error, as it is one base from a much larger clone. The same CDR3 also results from other DNA sequences found in this sample. The V gene is TRDV2, the J gene TRDJ3; 11 bases map to TRDD3. There are 19 residues in the CDR3. Germline CDR1 GEAIGNYY, CDR2 EKD. The CDR3 loop is CACDTWGIPSSWDTRQMFF. The CDR3 DNA follows: TGTGCCTGCGACACCTGGGGGATACCCAGCTCCTGGGACACCCGACAGATGTTTTTC.

This clone came up many times. This may be a read error: a much more frequent sequence differs by one nucleotide. The same CDR3 can be traced to other DNA sequences in this sample. This chain links TRDV2 with TRDJ2; 13 bases are shared with TRDD3. The CDR3 covers 17 residues. V shed 0 bases and J 8 bases; nucleotides not matched to a gene: 8. Germline-derived CDR1 and CDR2 are GEAIGNYY and EKD. The chain's CDR3 is CACDTVTGGYATAQLFF. CDR3 sequence (DNA): TGTGCCTGTGACACCGTGACTGGGGGATACGCAACCGCACAACTCTTCTTT.

Concerning this clone itself: A read error may explain this, as a much larger clone is one base away. Within the sample, other DNA sequences also encode this same CDR3. The chain combines TRDV1 with TRDJ1; 9 nucleotides match TRDD3. CDR3 length: 19 residues. CDR1 is TSWWSYY, CDR2 QGS, per germline. This CDR3 reads CALGELVQGDTTYTDKLIF. CDR3 DNA: TGCGCTCTTGGGGAACTAGTTCAAGGGGATACGACCTACACCGATAAACTCATCTTT.

Comment on this clone: A read error may be the cause here, since a much bigger clone is one base away. In the same sample, other DNA sequences code for this CDR3. The chain recombines TRDV2 with TRDJ3; TRDD3 aligns across 8 bases. The germline gives CDR1 GEAIGNYY, CDR2 EKD. The CDR3 loop spans 20 amino acids. The chain's CDR3 is CACDTVPGGLSSWDTRQMFF. CDR3 DNA: TGTGCCTGTGACACCGTTCCTGGGGGACTAAGCTCCTGGGACACCCGCCAGATGTTTTTC.

Comment on this clone: A much larger clone sits a single nucleotide away, making a read error possible. This CDR3 is also generated by other DNA sequences in the sample. The J gene is TRDJ2, the V gene TRDV2; D gene unclear. This CDR3 has 16 residues. With 3 bases removed from V and 2 bases from J, the gap between germline ends came to 15 bases. Germline V gene data show CDR1 as GEAIGNYY and CDR2 as EKD. CDR3 coding DNA: TGTGCCTGTGACCCTGTACAGAGCTCCTTGACAGCACAACTCTTCTTT. As protein: CACDPVQSSLTAQLFF.